The 24 T cell receptor beta chains below were found in one sample sequenced in a study of T-cell memory formation after mild COVID-19. MiXCR, run by TCRdb on the 5' RACE reads, gives a single entry per CDR3 protein. The sample includes more than 55,000 distinct CDR3 sequences, approximately 9.5% of them seen just once. Material: PBMCs or a T cell subset sorted from them (not recorded which). The receptors derive from a young man who had mild COVID-19 (a few samples of this study predate the infection). Cell type and time point are not known.

The V and J genes are TRBV5-6 and TRBJ2-3; no definite D call. CDR1 SGHDT and CDR2 YYEEEE come from the germline V gene. This CDR3 spans 15 amino acids. The V end lost 3 bases, the J end lost 4 bases, and 15 bases lay between the germline ends. The CDR3 loop is CASSSPSRQADTQYF. The CDR3 coding sequence is TGTGCCAGCAGCTCTCCCTCGCGGCAGGCAGATACGCAGTATTTT.

This chain links TRBV5-5 with TRBJ1-2; unclear D gene. This CDR3 comprises 15 residues. Germline V gene sequence: CDR1 SGHKS, CDR2 YYEKEE (reference sequence). Trimming took off 0 bases at V and 4 bases at J, with 13 bases between the two ends. The CDR3 protein is CASSLAIGSLYGYTF. The DNA for the CDR3 is TGTGCCAGCAGCTTGGCCATAGGCTCCCTCTATGGCTACACCTTC.

In this sample, this clonotype turned up many times. The rearrangement uses TRBV5-1 and TRBJ2-4, with a tentative D call TRBD2 (6 bases). Trimming pared 3 bases from V and 1 base from J, leaving 17 bases between. The CDR3 has 17 residues. CDR1 SGHRS and CDR2 YFSETQ come from the germline V gene. The CDR3 spells CASSSDLRGVAKNIQYF. The CDR3 DNA is TGCGCCAGCAGCTCGGACCTACGCGGGGTGGCCAAAAACATTCAGTACTTC.

In this sample, this clonotype turned up a few times. V and J are TRBV18 and TRBJ2-2; D unresolved. CDR1 KGHSH and CDR2 LQKENI come from the germline V gene. V lost 0 bases and J lost 2, with 10 bases in between. There are 16 residues in the CDR3. The CDR3 region has the DNA TGTGCCAGCTCACCACCGGGTCGCCCAAACACCGGGGAGCTGTTTTTT. Translating it yields CASSPPGRPNTGELFF. The full variable domain, rest sourced from reference TRBV18 and TRBJ2-2, is NAGVMQNPRHLVRRRGQEARLRCSPMKGHSHVYWYRQLPEEGLKFMVYLQKENIIDESGMPKERFSAEFPKEGPSILRIQQVVRGDSAAYFCASSPPGRPNTGELFFGEGSRLTVL.

This clonotype was picked up a small number of times. The V gene is TRBV7-3, the J gene TRBJ2-2, with D perhaps matching TRBD1 or TRBD2 (5 bases each). The CDR3 consists of 15 residues. Trimming left V 5 bases short and J 4 bases short, with 14 bases between. Per the germline V gene, CDR1 is SGHTA and CDR2 is FQGTGA. CDR3 region: CASSPRGASTGELFF. Written as DNA, the CDR3 is TGTGCCAGCAGCCCCAGAGGGGCGAGCACCGGGGAGCTGTTTTTT.

V gene TRBV6-5 combines with J gene TRBJ2-5; tentative D call: TRBD2 (6 bases). Trimming took 6 bases from V and 5 from J, leaving 13 bases between them. CDR1 is MNHEY, CDR2 SVGAGI, per germline. The CDR3 is made up of 13 amino acids. The CDR3 bases are TGTGCCAGCAGCCGAGGACTAAAGGAGACCCAGTACTTC. As protein: CASSRGLKETQYF.

This clonotype has just a few counts. The chain has TRBV20-1 and TRBJ2-6, with no clear D. Between the trimmed V and J ends, which lost 4 bases and 1 base, there was a span of 5 bases. Germline CDR1 DFQATT, CDR2 SNEGSKA (reference sequence). The CDR3 is made up of 13 amino acids. The CDR3 loop is CSATQSGANVLTF. For the CDR3, the DNA is TGCAGTGCTACTCAATCTGGGGCCAACGTCCTGACTTTC.

The chain combines TRBV29-1 with TRBJ2-5, with D uncertain. Trimming took off 3 bases at V and 8 bases at J, with 22 bases between the two ends. Looked up from germline, CDR1 is SQVTM and CDR2 is ANQGSEA. The CDR3 consists of 15 residues. The CDR3 DNA is TGCAGCGTTGACTGGCAGGACCGGGCCCCCTACACCCAGTACTTC. Its protein is CSVDWQDRAPYTQYF.

The chain couples TRBV4-3 to TRBJ2-1, with 8 nucleotides matching TRBD1. This CDR3 comprises 13 residues. The junction had 6 bases not matched to a gene; V was cut back by 1 base and J by 13 bases. Germline values: CDR1 LGHNA, CDR2 YSLEER. The CDR3 loop reads CASSQGAGGAQFF. The CDR3 DNA sequence: TGCGCCAGCAGCCAAGGGGCAGGGGGCGCCCAGTTCTTC.

The chain joins TRBV11-2 to TRBJ2-1, with D maybe TRBD1 (7 bases). The CDR3 consists of 17 residues. Per the germline V gene, CDR1 is SGHAT and CDR2 is FQNNGV. V was pared by 6 bases and J by 5 bases, with 23 bases between. The CDR3 region is CASRLRTRRGLDNEQFF. CDR3 DNA: TGTGCCAGCAGGCTACGAACTCGGAGGGGGCTCGACAATGAGCAGTTCTTC.

In DNA, the CDR3 is TGTGCCAGCAGCGGGACCCAGGGTCAAGAGACCCAGTACTTC. The encoded protein is CASSGTQGQETQYF. The chain recombines TRBV5-6 with TRBJ2-5; D may match TRBD1 or TRBD2 (5 bases each). V lost 4 bases and J 2 bases, leaving 12 bases between the germline ends. Per germline, CDR1 SGHDT and CDR2 YYEEEE. The CDR3 spans 14 residues.

The chain is built from TRBV15 and TRBJ1-4; 7 bases are shared with TRBD1. V lost 5 bases and J lost 0; bases outside the gene matches: 6. CDR1 is LNHNV, CDR2 YYDKDF, per germline (reference sequence). The CDR3 spans 16 residues. The CDR3 sequence: CATSRHGQATNEKLFF. CDR3 nucleotides: TGTGCCACCAGCCGACATGGACAGGCAACTAATGAAAAACTGTTTTTT.

The chain joins TRBV5-1 to TRBJ2-1; tentative D call: TRBD2 (5 bases). The CDR3 extends over 14 amino acids. Germline CDR1 and CDR2: SGHRS and YFSETQ. Trimming pared 2 bases from V and 4 bases from J, leaving 10 bases between. CDR3 in DNA: TGCGCCAGCAGCTTATTCGGGGATTACAATGAGCAGTTCTTC. Encoded protein: CASSLFGDYNEQFF. Supplemented by reference TRBV5-1 and TRBJ2-1, the full variable domain reads KAGVTQTPRYLIKTRGQQVTLSCSPISGHRSVSWYQQTPGQGLQFLFEYFSETQRNKGNFPGRFSGRQFSNSRSEMNVSTLELGDSALYLCASSLFGDYNEQFFGPGTRLTVL.

This sequence joins TRBV7-9 and TRBJ1-6; D is uncertain. Germline assignment: CDR1 SEHNR and CDR2 FQNEAQ (reference sequence). The V and J ends lost 2 bases and 5 bases respectively, with 10 bases between them. CDR3 length: 15 amino acids. As DNA, the CDR3 is TGTGCCAGCAGCTTATTCCACGCGGATAATTCACCCCTCCACTTT. The encoded protein is CASSLFHADNSPLHF.

A few counts support this clonotype. The chain links TRBV18 to TRBJ1-1, with TRBD1 as a possible D gene (6 bases). The CDR3 sequence is 15 residues long. Trimming cost V 2 bases and J 5 bases, with 15 bases left between them. Germline CDR1 is KGHSH and CDR2 is LQKENI. The CDR3 bases are TGTGCCAGCTCACCAGAGCAAGGGGGGGAGACTGAAGCTTTCTTT. Residues: CASSPEQGGETEAFF. The variable domain in full, completed from reference TRBV18 and TRBJ1-1, reads NAGVMQNPRHLVRRRGQEARLRCSPMKGHSHVYWYRQLPEEGLKFMVYLQKENIIDESGMPKERFSAEFPKEGPSILRIQQVVRGDSAAYFCASSPEQGGETEAFFGQGTRLTVV.

V and J are TRBV6-5 and TRBJ1-5; unclear D gene. This CDR3 is 15 amino acids long. Germline CDR1 reads MNHEY; CDR2 reads SVGAGI. The V and J ends lost 6 bases and 2 bases respectively, with 14 bases between them. The CDR3, as DNA: TGTGCCAGCAGCCCCAATTGGGTGGGCAATCAGCCCCAGCATTTT. This sequence encodes CASSPNWVGNQPQHF.

This clonotype has only a few counts. V usage is TRBV20-1 and J usage is TRBJ1-6, with 8 bases identical to TRBD1. Trimming at V came to 4 bases and at J to 10 bases, leaving 6 bases not matched to a gene. The germline V gene has CDR1 DFQATT and CDR2 SNEGSKA (reference sequence). The CDR3 is 13 amino acids. The CDR3 nucleotides read TGCAGTGCTAATCAGGGGGCTCGATCACCCCTCCACTTT. Translation gives CSANQGARSPLHF.

The DNA of the CDR3 is TGTGCCAGCATGAGCGGGGTCGGACAAGAGACCCAGTACTTC. Translated: CASMSGVGQETQYF. V gene TRBV7-2 combines with J gene TRBJ2-5; 7 bases are shared with TRBD2. V shed 7 bases and J 2 bases; nucleotides not matched to a gene: 7. The CDR3 runs to 14 residues. Germline V gene data show CDR1 as SGHTA and CDR2 as FQGNSA.

The chain employs TRBV12-3 or TRBV12-4 and TRBJ2-3; TRBD1 might be the D (5 bases). CDR3 length: 15 amino acids. V lost 1 base and J 2 bases, leaving 10 bases between the germline ends. CDR3 nucleotides: TGTGCCAGCAGTTTAGGGGCAGGGCTCACAGATACGCAGTATTTT. This encodes CASSLGAGLTDTQYF.

This clonotype has more than one count but fewer than ten. This chain uses TRBV5-1 with TRBJ1-3; D is possibly TRBD1 (5 bases). V lost 4 bases and J 0 bases, leaving 11 bases between the germline ends. CDR1 and CDR2 from the germline V gene are SGHRS and YFSETQ. This CDR3 is 15 amino acids long. DNA of the CDR3: TGCGCCAGCAGCAGCACGGGGGTCTCTGGAAACACCATATATTTT. Translation: CASSSTGVSGNTIYF.

The rearrangement links TRBV12-3 or TRBV12-4 to TRBJ2-7, with D perhaps matching TRBD2 (6 bases). Trimming cost V 7 bases and J 12 bases, with 28 bases left between them. The CDR3 consists of 15 residues. In DNA, the CDR3 is TGTGCCAGCACCCGCTCGGAGGGCGTCAGTGGCCGTCGGTACTTC. The encoded protein is CASTRSEGVSGRRYF.

This clonotype has a handful of counts. The chain recombines TRBV7-9 with TRBJ2-6, with a possible D match to TRBD1 (5 bases). The germline V and J ends were trimmed by 3 bases and 0 bases, with 12 bases remaining between them. The CDR3 loop spans 17 amino acids. CDR1 is SEHNR, CDR2 FQNEAQ, per germline (reference sequence). CDR3 DNA sequence: TGTGCCAGCAGCTTTGGACACGGCTTCTCTGGGGCCAACGTCCTGACTTTC. Its protein is CASSFGHGFSGANVLTF.

J is TRBJ2-2 and V is TRBV7-2; weak D call: TRBD2 (7 bases). The V end lost 6 bases, the J end lost 6 bases, and 14 bases lay between the germline ends. Per germline, CDR1 SGHTA and CDR2 FQGNSA. The CDR3 totals 14 residues. CDR3 bases: TGTGCCAGCAGTTTACAGGGAGGGGCCGGGGAGCTGTTTTTT. Translation gives CASSLQGGAGELFF. The whole variable domain, remainder taken from reference TRBV7-2 and TRBJ2-2, is GAGVSQSPSNKVTEKGKDVELRCDPISGHTALYWYRQSLGQGLEFLIYFQGNSAPDKSGLPSDRFSAERTGGSVSTLTIQRTQQEDSAVYLCASSLQGGAGELFFGEGSRLTVL.

Many counts were recorded for this clonotype. The rearrangement joins TRBV4-3 to TRBJ2-7; tentatively, D is TRBD1 or TRBD2 (7 bases each). The germline V and J ends were trimmed by 4 bases and 6 bases, with 16 bases remaining between them. Germline CDR1 and CDR2: LGHNA and YSLEER. The CDR3 is 14 amino acids. The CDR3 sequence is CASSPQGGSGEQYF. The CDR3 DNA reads TGCGCCAGCAGCCCGCAGGGGGGGTCTGGCGAGCAGTACTTC.